These 3 T cell receptor beta chains were sequenced from one sample in a study of T cell changes during pregnancy in multiple sclerosis (dated by TCRdb to between 2018 and 2021). The library relied on the immunoSEQ multiplex PCR assay. Entries here come from immuneACCESS through TCRdb and include only in-frame sequences with V and J called. Some clones fail to appear in such tables; in the studies checked, an unresolved V gene covers under half of the shortfall, and the cause of the remainder is unknown. The sample data list 80,000 or so clones, and about 90% of these were observed just once. The top ten clones comprise 1.4% to 1.5% of the sample. The material sequenced was peripheral blood, taken before pregnancy. Receptors were obtained from a female donor with multiple sclerosis, enrolled in a pregnancy study.

CDR3 DNA sequence: TGTGCCAGCAGCGCAGACTCCGGAACTACAGATACGCAGTATTTT. Protein: CASSADSGTTDTQYF. J is TRBJ2-3 and V is TRBV6-1; D not resolved. The CDR3 is 15 residues long. V was cut by 6 bases and J by 3 bases, with 16 bases left in between. Germline-derived CDR1 and CDR2 are MNHNS and SASEGT.

The genes are TRBV6-5 and TRBJ1-5; 8 bases agree with TRBD1. The V gene's germline CDR1 is MNHEY and CDR2 SVGAGI. V was pared by 4 bases and J by 5 bases, with 10 bases of the junction left unmatched. The CDR3 length is 16 residues. The CDR3 region has the DNA TGTGCCAGCAGTTCCTCATCACCAGGGGGCTATCAGCCCCAGCATTTT. Translating it yields CASSSSSPGGYQPQHF.

The V call is TRBV6-5, the J call TRBJ1-4; possible D gene TRBD1, 6 bases. The CDR3 runs 14 residues. Trimming took off 0 bases at V and 4 bases at J, with 6 bases between the two ends. The germline V gene has CDR1 MNHEY and CDR2 SVGAGI. The CDR3 reads CASSYSDSNEKLFF. The CDR3 DNA follows: TGTGCCAGCAGTTACTCGGACAGTAATGAAAAACTGTTTTTT.